One and the same sample provided the 23 T cell receptor beta chains below, sequenced in a study of blood T cell repertoires in COVID-19. Generated by immunoSEQ multiplex PCR, the TCRdb table keeps only in-frame clones and is missing some. Among approximately 100,000 clones, approximately 80% were seen once, and the ten largest hold around 6.2%. The specimen sequenced was peripheral blood. These receptors originate from an elderly man with COVID-19, enrolled during active disease.

The V call is TRBV11-2, the J call TRBJ2-7; TRBD1 is a possible D gene (5 bases). CDR3 length equals 14 residues. Looked up from germline, CDR1 is SGHAT and CDR2 is FQNNGV. The V and J ends lost 6 bases and 1 base respectively, with 13 bases between them. The CDR3 sequence is CASSSLQGSYEQYF. The CDR3 nucleotides read TGTGCCAGCAGTTCACTTCAGGGTTCCTACGAGCAGTACTTC.

This clone occurred once. The CDR3 sequence: CASSPSTSGGWETQYF. CDR3 coding DNA: TGTGCCAGTAGTCCTTCGACTAGCGGGGGCTGGGAGACCCAGTACTTC. V is TRBV19 and J is TRBJ2-5; 12 nucleotides match TRBD2. The CDR3 loop spans 16 amino acids. Germline CDR1 is LNHDA and CDR2 is SQIVND (reference sequence). After removal of 5 bases from V and 5 bases from J, the junction contained 9 bases not matched to a gene.

This clone was observed a handful of times. The chain uses TRBV18 and TRBJ1-5, with D uncertain. This CDR3 is built from 14 residues. The V gene lost 3 bases and the J gene lost 9 bases, with 15 bases spanning the gap. Germline lookup yields CDR1 KGHSH and CDR2 LQKENI. The CDR3 spells CASSPSDPPGPQHF. The CDR3 DNA reads as TGTGCCAGCTCACCGAGCGACCCGCCCGGGCCCCAGCATTTT.

CDR3 in DNA: TGTGCCAGCAGTGCACTAAGAGCGGGAGAGAGATACTACGAGCAGTACTTC. This gives the protein CASSALRAGERYYEQYF. The chain couples TRBV27 to TRBJ2-7; 8 bases align to TRBD2. Germline lookup yields CDR1 MNHEY and CDR2 SMNVEV (reference sequence). The CDR3 has 17 amino acids. Unmatched junction bases numbered 15, after V lost 5 bases and J lost 3 bases.

The CDR3 sequence is CASSEYRDLAAGELFF. CDR3 coding DNA: TGCGCCAGCAGTGAGTATCGGGACTTAGCCGCCGGGGAGCTGTTTTTT. The V and J genes are TRBV10-1 and TRBJ2-2; possibly TRBD2 for D (6 bases). Trimming cost V 1 base and J 6 bases, with 15 bases left between them. CDR1 is WNHNN and CDR2 is SYGVQD in the germline V gene (reference sequence). This CDR3 contains 16 residues.

The V gene is TRBV6-6, the J gene TRBJ2-3; 9 bases match TRBD2. This CDR3 is 16 amino acids long. V shed 2 bases, J shed 5 bases, and the junction held 8 bases outside the gene matches. Germline CDR1 is MNHNY and CDR2 is SVGAGI (reference sequence). The CDR3 nucleotides read TGTGCCAGCAGTTACGTTAGGCTAGCGGGACAAGATACGCAGTATTTT. Translated: CASSYVRLAGQDTQYF.

The chain is built from TRBV29-1 and TRBJ2-3; 14 bases are a match to TRBD2. The CDR3 runs 15 residues. V lost 6 bases to trimming and J lost 4 bases; unmatched junction nucleotides: 6. From germline, CDR1 is SQVTM and CDR2 ANQGSEA. CDR3 protein: CSVQGLAGGPDTQYF. CDR3 bases: TGCAGCGTCCAAGGACTAGCGGGAGGCCCAGATACGCAGTATTTT.

The chain employs TRBV12-3 or TRBV12-4 and TRBJ1-5; 8 bases map to TRBD1. The CDR3 is 13 amino acids. V was clipped by 3 bases and J by 7 bases; unmatched bases: 2. CDR3 nucleotide sequence: TGTGCCAGCAGTTTCGGACAGGGCCAGCCCCAGCATTTT. Its translation: CASSFGQGQPQHF.

The table lists this clone with a few counts. This chain joins TRBV6-6 and TRBJ1-1; D remains unclear. Germline V gene data show CDR1 as MNHNY and CDR2 as SVGAGI (reference sequence). The length of the CDR3 is 14 residues. Trimming cost V 5 bases and J 1 base, with 11 bases left between them. The CDR3 reads CASSAREGNTEAFF. DNA for the CDR3: TGTGCCAGCAGTGCAAGGGAGGGGAACACTGAAGCTTTCTTT.

CDR3 DNA: TGTGCCAGCAGTGTCGACAGGCTCTATGGCTACACCTTC. Residues: CASSVDRLYGYTF. The chain uses TRBV25-1 and TRBJ1-2; possible D gene TRBD1, 6 bases. Germline V gene data show CDR1 as MGHDK and CDR2 as SYGVNS. Trimming cost V 4 bases and J 4 bases, with 10 bases left between them. The CDR3 consists of 13 residues.

V is TRBV19 and J is TRBJ1-3; no firm D call. Looked up from germline, CDR1 is LNHDA and CDR2 is SQIVND (reference sequence). V was clipped by 8 bases and J by 1 base, with 9 bases between them. This CDR3 spans 13 amino acids. DNA of the CDR3: TGTGCCAGTGCCCCAGGTTCTGGAAACACCATATATTTT. It encodes CASAPGSGNTIYF.

The V gene is TRBV5-1, the J gene TRBJ2-5, with D perhaps matching TRBD1 (7 bases). The ends were cut back, 0 bases at V and 2 bases at J, with 8 bases in the middle. Germline V gene sequence: CDR1 SGHRS, CDR2 YFSETQ. This CDR3 is 14 amino acids long. The CDR3 DNA follows: TGCGCCAGCAGCTTGGCAGGGGGGCAAGAGACCCAGTACTTC. Its translation is CASSLAGGQETQYF.

J is TRBJ2-7 and V is TRBV5-4, with 9 positions matching TRBD1. The CDR3 has 15 residues. The junction had 8 bases not matched to a gene; V was cut back by 2 bases and J by 5 bases. CDR1 and CDR2 (germline): SGHNT, YYREEE (reference sequence). The CDR3 protein is CASSLTGGPPNEQYF. CDR3 nucleotides: TGTGCCAGCAGCTTAACAGGGGGCCCTCCCAACGAGCAGTACTTC.

The rearrangement links TRBV7-2 to TRBJ1-4; 7 bases are a match to TRBD1. The V gene end was trimmed by 4 bases and the J gene end by 6 bases; junction bases not matched to a gene: 8. The CDR3 is made up of 15 amino acids. Germline loops: CDR1 SGHTA, CDR2 FQGNSA. The CDR3 loop is CASSSIQGIHEKLFF. The CDR3 nucleotides are TGTGCCAGCAGCTCGATACAGGGGATCCATGAAAAACTGTTTTTT.

The chain couples TRBV6-5 to TRBJ1-2; D not certain. This CDR3 region has 13 residues. In germline, CDR1 is MNHEY, CDR2 SVGAGI. The ends were cut back, 6 bases at V and 0 bases at J, with 8 bases in the middle. The CDR3: CASRASSNYGYTF. The CDR3 bases are TGTGCCAGCAGGGCTTCTTCTAACTATGGCTACACCTTC.

With regard to this clone: This specimen includes other DNA sequences encoding the same CDR3. The chain carries TRBV7-9 and TRBJ1-1, with 7 bases that match TRBD1. V gave up 0 bases and J gave up 8 bases; unmatched junction bases: 3. CDR3 length equals 13 residues. Germline lookup yields CDR1 SEHNR and CDR2 FQNEAQ (reference sequence). The CDR3 loop reads CASSLAQGSEAFF. The CDR3 DNA reads as TGTGCCAGCAGCTTAGCACAGGGGTCGGAAGCTTTCTTT.

The sample holds a few counts of this clone. The CDR3 loop reads CASSQGLAGGYEQYF. CDR3 nucleotides: TGTGCCAGCAGCCAGGGACTAGCGGGAGGTTACGAGCAGTACTTC. The chain carries TRBV3-1 (or the pseudogene TRBV3-2) and TRBJ2-7; 15 bases match TRBD2. The J segment lost 4 bases and the V segment lost 3 bases, leaving 1 base of the junction unmatched. The length of the CDR3 is 15 residues. Looked up from germline, CDR1 is LGHDT and CDR2 is YNNKEL (reference sequence).

The table lists this clone with a count of one. The chain links TRBV6-5 to TRBJ2-3, with D perhaps matching TRBD2 (6 bases). The CDR3 runs to 16 residues. Between the trimmed V and J ends, which lost 2 bases and 3 bases, there was a span of 15 bases. CDR1 and CDR2 (germline): MNHEY, SVGAGI. The CDR3 reads CASSYGGREVTDTQYF. The CDR3 nucleotides are TGTGCCAGCAGTTACGGTGGCAGGGAGGTAACAGATACGCAGTATTTT.

The chain links TRBV11-2 to TRBJ2-7; D is possibly TRBD2 (5 bases). This CDR3 has 13 amino acids. V was clipped by 5 bases and J by 5 bases, with 13 bases between them. Germline V lookup: CDR1 SGHAT, CDR2 FQNNGV. The CDR3 region is CASSLVRGHEQYF. The CDR3 nucleotides are TGTGCCAGCAGCCTGGTCCGCGGGCACGAGCAGTACTTC. The full variable domain, completed using reference TRBV11-2 and TRBJ2-7, is EAGVAQSPRYKIIEKRQSVAFWCNPISGHATLYWYQQILGQGPKLLIQFQNNGVVDDSQLPKDRFSAERLKGVDSTLKIQPAKLEDSAVYLCASSLVRGHEQYFGPGTRLTVT.

The chain carries TRBV6-6 and TRBJ1-6, with 9 positions matching TRBD1. Germline trimming cut 2 bases from V and 7 bases from J; bases unmatched to any gene: 0. The CDR3 extends over 14 amino acids. Germline CDR1 MNHNY, CDR2 SVGAGI (reference sequence). The chain's CDR3 is CASSYDRGNSPLHF. CDR3 DNA: TGTGCCAGCAGTTACGACAGGGGGAATTCACCCCTCCACTTT.

This chain links TRBV5-1 with TRBJ2-1; 8 bases agree with TRBD2. CDR3 length equals 19 residues. Germline CDR1 reads SGHRS; CDR2 reads YFSETQ. V lost 0 bases to trimming and J lost 0 bases; unmatched junction nucleotides: 11. The DNA for the CDR3 is TGCGCCAGCAGCTTGGCCCTAGCGGGCTTGGCGAGCTCCTACAATGAGCAGTTCTTC. Amino acids: CASSLALAGLASSYNEQFF.

The chain recombines TRBV19 with TRBJ2-7; TRBD1 aligns across 9 bases. The length of the CDR3 is 17 residues. After removal of 5 bases from V and 1 base from J, the junction contained 12 bases not matched to a gene. Looked up from germline, CDR1 is LNHDA and CDR2 is SQIVND (reference sequence). The CDR3 DNA is TGTGCCAGTAGTCCATCCCCGTCCGGACAGGGGTCCTACGAGCAGTACTTC. As protein: CASSPSPSGQGSYEQYF.

The chain recombines TRBV5-4 with TRBJ2-3; TRBD2 matches at 12 bases. CDR1 SGHNT and CDR2 YYREEE come from the germline V gene (reference sequence). The CDR3 is made up of 15 amino acids. V lost 4 bases and J lost 4; bases outside the gene matches: 4. The CDR3 loop is CASSQTSGSADTQYF. The CDR3 coding sequence is TGTGCCAGCAGCCAGACTAGCGGGAGTGCAGATACGCAGTATTTT.